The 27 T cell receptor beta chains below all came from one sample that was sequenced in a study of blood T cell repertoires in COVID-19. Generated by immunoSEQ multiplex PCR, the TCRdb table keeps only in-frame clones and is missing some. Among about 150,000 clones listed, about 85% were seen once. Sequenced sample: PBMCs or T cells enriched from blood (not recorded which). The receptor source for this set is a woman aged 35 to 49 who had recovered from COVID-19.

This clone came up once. CDR3 region: CASSPQGNPQPQHF. The CDR3 region has the DNA TGTGCCAGCAGCCCACAGGGGAATCCTCAGCCCCAGCATTTT. V is TRBV28 and J is TRBJ1-5, with 7 bases identical to TRBD1. Looked up from germline, CDR1 is MDHEN and CDR2 is SYDVKM. The CDR3 spans 14 residues. V was clipped by 6 bases and J by 6 bases; unmatched bases: 8.

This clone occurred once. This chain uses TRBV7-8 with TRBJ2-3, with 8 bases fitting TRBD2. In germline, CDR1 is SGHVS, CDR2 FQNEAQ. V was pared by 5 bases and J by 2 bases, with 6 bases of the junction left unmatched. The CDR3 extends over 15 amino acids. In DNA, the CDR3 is TGTGCCAGCAGCCCCACTAGCGGCGACACAGATACGCAGTATTTT. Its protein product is CASSPTSGDTDTQYF.

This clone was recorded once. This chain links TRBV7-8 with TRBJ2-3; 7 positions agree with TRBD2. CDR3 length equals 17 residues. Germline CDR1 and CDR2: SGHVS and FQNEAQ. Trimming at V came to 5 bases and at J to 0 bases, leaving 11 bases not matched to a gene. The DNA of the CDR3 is TGTGCCAGCAGCCCCAACCTACATAGCGGGAGCACAGATACGCAGTATTTT. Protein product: CASSPNLHSGSTDTQYF.

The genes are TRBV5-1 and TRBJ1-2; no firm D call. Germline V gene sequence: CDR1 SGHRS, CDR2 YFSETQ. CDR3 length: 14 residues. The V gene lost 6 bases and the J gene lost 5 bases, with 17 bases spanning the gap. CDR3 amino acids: CASIDPAGDYGYTF. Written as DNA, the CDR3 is TGCGCCAGCATAGATCCGGCAGGCGATTATGGCTACACCTTC. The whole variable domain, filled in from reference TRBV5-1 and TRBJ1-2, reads KAGVTQTPRYLIKTRGQQVTLSCSPISGHRSVSWYQQTPGQGLQFLFEYFSETQRNKGNFPGRFSGRQFSNSRSEMNVSTLELGDSALYLCASIDPAGDYGYTFGSGTRLTVV.

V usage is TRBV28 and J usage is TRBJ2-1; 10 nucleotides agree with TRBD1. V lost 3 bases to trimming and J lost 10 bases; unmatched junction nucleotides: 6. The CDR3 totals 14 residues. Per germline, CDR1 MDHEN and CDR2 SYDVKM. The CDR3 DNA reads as TGTGCCAGCAGTTTTGGCGACAGGGGGCGGGAGCAGTTCTTC. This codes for CASSFGDRGREQFF. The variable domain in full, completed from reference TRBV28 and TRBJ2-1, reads DVKVTQSSRYLVKRTGEKVFLECVQDMDHENMFWYRQDPGLGLRLIYFSYDVKMKEKGDIPEGYSVSREKKERFSLILESASTNQTSMYLCASSFGDRGREQFFGPGTRLTVL.

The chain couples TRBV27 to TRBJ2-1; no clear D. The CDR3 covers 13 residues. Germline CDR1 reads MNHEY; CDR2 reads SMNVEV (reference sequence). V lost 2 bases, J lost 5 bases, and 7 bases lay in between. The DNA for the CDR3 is TGTGCCAGCAGTTTAAGACTGAACAATGAGCAGTTCTTC. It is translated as CASSLRLNNEQFF.

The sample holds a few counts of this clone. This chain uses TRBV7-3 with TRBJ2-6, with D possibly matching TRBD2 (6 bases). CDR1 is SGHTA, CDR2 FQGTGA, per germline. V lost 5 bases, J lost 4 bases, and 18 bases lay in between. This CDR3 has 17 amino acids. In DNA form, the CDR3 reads TGTGCCAGCAGCCCCCAGACTAGTCTGGGGGGGGCCAACGTCCTGACTTTC. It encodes CASSPQTSLGGANVLTF.

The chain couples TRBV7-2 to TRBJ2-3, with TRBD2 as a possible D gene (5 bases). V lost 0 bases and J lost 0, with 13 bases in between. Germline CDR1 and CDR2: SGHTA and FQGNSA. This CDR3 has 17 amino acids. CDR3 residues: CASSLALRVPSTDTQYF. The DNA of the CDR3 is TGTGCCAGCAGCTTAGCGCTGAGGGTCCCTAGCACAGATACGCAGTATTTT.

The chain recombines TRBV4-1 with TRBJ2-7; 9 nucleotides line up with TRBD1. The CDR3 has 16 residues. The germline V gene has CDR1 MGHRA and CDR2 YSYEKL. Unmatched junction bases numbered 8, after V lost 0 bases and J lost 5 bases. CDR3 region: CASSQDFRTGVHEQYF. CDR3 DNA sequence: TGCGCCAGCAGCCAAGATTTCAGGACAGGGGTCCACGAGCAGTACTTC.

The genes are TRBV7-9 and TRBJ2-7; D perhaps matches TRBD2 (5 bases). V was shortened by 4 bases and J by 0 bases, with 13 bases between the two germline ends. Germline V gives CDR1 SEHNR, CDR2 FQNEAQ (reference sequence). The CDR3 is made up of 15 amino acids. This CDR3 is CASSSADRGSYEQYF. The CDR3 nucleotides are TGTGCCAGCAGCTCCGCGGATCGGGGCTCCTACGAGCAGTACTTC.

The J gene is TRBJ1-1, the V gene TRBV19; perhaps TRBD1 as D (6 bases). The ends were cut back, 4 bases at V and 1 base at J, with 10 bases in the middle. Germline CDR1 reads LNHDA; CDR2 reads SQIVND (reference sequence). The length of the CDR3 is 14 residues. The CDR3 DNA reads TGTGCCAGTAGTAGGGGGCCAGGGAACACTGAAGCTTTCTTT. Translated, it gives CASSRGPGNTEAFF.

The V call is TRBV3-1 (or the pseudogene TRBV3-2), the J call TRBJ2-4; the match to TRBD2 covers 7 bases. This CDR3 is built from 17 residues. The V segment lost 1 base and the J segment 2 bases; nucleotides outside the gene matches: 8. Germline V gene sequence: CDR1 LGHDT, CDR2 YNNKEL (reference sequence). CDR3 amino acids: CASSQVPYGGSKNIQYF. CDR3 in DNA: TGTGCCAGCAGCCAAGTCCCTTACGGGGGGTCCAAAAACATTCAGTACTTC.

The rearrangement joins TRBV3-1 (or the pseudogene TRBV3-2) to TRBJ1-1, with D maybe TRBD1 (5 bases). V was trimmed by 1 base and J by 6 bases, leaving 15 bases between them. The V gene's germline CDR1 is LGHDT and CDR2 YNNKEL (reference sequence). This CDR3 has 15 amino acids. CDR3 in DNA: TGTGCCAGCAGCCAAGTTGAGGTAGGGGCCTCTGAAGCTTTCTTT. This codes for CASSQVEVGASEAFF.

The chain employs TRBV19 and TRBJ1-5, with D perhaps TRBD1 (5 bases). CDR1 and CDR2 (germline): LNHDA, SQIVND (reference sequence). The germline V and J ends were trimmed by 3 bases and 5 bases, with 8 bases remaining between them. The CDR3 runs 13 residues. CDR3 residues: CASSMGGDQPQHF. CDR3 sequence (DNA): TGTGCCAGTAGTATGGGAGGGGATCAGCCCCAGCATTTT.

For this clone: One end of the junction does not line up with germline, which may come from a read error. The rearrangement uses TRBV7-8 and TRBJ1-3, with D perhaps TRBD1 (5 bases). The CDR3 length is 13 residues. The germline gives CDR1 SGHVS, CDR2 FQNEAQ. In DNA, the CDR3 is TGTGCCAGCACCGAGACAGCTGGAAACACCACATATTTT. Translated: CASTETAGNTTYF.

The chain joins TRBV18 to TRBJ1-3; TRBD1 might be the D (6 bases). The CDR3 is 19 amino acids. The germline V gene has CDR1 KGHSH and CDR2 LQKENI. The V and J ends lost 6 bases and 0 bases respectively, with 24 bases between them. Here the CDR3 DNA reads TGTGCCAGCTCTCCTACAGGGATCCTACACAATATCTCTGGAAACACCATATATTTT. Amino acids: CASSPTGILHNISGNTIYF.

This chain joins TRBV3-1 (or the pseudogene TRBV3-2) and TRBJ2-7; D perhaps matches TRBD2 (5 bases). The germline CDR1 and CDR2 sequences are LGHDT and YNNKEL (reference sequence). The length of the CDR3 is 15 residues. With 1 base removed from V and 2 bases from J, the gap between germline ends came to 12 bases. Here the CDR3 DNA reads TGTGCCAGCAGCCAAGGACTACCGGATACCTACGAGCAGTACTTC. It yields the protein CASSQGLPDTYEQYF.

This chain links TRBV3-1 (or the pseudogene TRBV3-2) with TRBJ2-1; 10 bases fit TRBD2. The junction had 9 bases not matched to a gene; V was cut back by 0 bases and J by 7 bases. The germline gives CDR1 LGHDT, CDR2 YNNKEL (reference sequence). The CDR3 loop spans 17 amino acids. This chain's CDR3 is CASSQETLAGVSNEQFF. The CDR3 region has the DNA TGTGCCAGCAGCCAAGAGACTCTAGCGGGAGTAAGTAATGAGCAGTTCTTC.

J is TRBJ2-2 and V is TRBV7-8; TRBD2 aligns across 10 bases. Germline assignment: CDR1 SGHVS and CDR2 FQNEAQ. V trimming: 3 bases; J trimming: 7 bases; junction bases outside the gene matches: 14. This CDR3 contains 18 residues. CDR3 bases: TGTGCCAGCAGCTTCATAGGAGCGGGAGGGCCAGGGGGCGGGGAGCTGTTTTTT. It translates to CASSFIGAGGPGGGELFF.

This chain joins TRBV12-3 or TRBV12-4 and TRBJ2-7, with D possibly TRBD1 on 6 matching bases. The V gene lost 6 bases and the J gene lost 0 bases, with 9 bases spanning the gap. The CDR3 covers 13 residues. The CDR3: CASRPGVSYEQYF. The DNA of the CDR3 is TGTGCCAGCAGACCAGGGGTCTCCTACGAGCAGTACTTC.

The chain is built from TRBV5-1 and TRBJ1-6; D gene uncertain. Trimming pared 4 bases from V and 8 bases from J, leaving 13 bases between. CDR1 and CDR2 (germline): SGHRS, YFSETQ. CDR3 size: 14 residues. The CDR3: CASSGAGGDSPLHF. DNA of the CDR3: TGCGCCAGCAGCGGTGCGGGAGGTGATTCACCCCTCCACTTT.

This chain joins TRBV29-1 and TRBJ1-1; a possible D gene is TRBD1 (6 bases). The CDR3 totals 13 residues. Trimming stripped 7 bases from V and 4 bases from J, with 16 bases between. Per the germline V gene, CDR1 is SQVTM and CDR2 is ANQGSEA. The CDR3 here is CSERWGQGTEAFF. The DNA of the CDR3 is TGCAGCGAGAGATGGGGGCAGGGCACTGAAGCTTTCTTT.

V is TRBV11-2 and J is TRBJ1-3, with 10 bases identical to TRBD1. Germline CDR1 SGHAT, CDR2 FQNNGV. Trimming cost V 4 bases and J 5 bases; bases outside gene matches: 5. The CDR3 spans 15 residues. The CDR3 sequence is CASSSEDRGRNTIYF. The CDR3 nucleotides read TGTGCCAGCAGCTCGGAGGACAGGGGGAGAAACACCATATATTTT.

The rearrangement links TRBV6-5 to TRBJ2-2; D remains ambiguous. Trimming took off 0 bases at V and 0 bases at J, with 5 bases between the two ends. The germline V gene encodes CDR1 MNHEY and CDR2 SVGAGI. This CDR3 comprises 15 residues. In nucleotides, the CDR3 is TGTGCCAGCAGTTACTCTGGGCCGAACACCGGGGAGCTGTTTTTT. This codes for CASSYSGPNTGELFF.

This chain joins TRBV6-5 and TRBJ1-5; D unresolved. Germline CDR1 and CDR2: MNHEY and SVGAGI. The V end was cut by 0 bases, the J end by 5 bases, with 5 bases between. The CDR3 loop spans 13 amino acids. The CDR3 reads CASSYSLDQPQHF. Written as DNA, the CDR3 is TGTGCCAGCAGTTACTCGCTAGATCAGCCCCAGCATTTT.

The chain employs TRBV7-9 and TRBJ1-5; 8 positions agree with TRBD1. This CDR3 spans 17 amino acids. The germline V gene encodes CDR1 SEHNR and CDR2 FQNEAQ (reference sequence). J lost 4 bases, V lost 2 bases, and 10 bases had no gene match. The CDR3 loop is CASSLSYGQGSNQPQHF. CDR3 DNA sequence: TGTGCCAGCAGCTTATCCTATGGACAGGGTAGTAATCAGCCCCAGCATTTT.

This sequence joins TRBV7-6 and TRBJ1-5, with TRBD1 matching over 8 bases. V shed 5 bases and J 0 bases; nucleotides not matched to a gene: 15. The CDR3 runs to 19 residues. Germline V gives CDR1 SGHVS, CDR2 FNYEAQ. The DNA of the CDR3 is TGTGCCAGCAGCCCCCCCAGGGGGCCGGGGGAATATAGCAATCAGCCCCAGCATTTT. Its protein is CASSPPRGPGEYSNQPQHF.